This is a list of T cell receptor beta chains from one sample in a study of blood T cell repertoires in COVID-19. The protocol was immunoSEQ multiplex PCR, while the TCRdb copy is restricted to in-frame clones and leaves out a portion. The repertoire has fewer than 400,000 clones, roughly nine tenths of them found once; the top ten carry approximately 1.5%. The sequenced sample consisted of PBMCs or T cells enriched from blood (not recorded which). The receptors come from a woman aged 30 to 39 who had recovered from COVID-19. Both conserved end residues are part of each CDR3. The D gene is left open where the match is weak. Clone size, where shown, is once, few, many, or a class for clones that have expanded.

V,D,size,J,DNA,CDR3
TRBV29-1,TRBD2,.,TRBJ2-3,TGCAGCGGCTCACTAGCGGGGGGTATAGATACGCAGTATTTT,CSGSLAGGIDTQYF
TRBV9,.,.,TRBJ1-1,TGTGCCAGCAGCGCACGACAGTTAATCGCCACGAACACTGAAGCTTTCTTT,CASSARQLIATNTEAFF
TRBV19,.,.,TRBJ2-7,TGTGCCAGTAGTCCCGAACCCCGGAGTTGGTCCTACGAGCAGTACTTC,CASSPEPRSWSYEQYF
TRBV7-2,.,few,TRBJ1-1,TGTGCCAGCAGCTTAGGGGCCATGAACACTGAAGCTTTCTTT,CASSLGAMNTEAFF
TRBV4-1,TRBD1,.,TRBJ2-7,TGCGCCAGCAGCCAAGCCGGACAGGGTTGGGCCTACGAGCAGTACTTC,CASSQAGQGWAYEQYF
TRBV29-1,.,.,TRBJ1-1,TGCAGCGTTGCCACGGGGGGTTGGAACACTGAAGCTTTCTTT,CSVATGGWNTEAFF
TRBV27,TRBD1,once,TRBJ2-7,TGTGCCAGCAGTTTGGACAGGGCCTTCTCCTACGAGCAGTACTTC,CASSLDRAFSYEQYF
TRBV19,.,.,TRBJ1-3,TGTGCCAGTAGTATGGGGACGGGGGGGCTTGTTGGAAACACCATATATTTT,CASSMGTGGLVGNTIYF
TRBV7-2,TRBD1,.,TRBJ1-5,TGTGCCAGCAGCAGGACAGGGACCAGCAATCAGCCCCAGCATTTT,CASSRTGTSNQPQHF
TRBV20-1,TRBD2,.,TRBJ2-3,TGCAGTGCGAGTCTAACTCGGGGGGGCGCGCAGTATTTT,CSASLTRGGAQYF
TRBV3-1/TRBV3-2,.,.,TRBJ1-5,TGTGCCAGCAGCCAGGATGACTATAGCAATCAGCCCCAGCATTTT,CASSQDDYSNQPQHF
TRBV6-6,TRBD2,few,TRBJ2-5,TGTGCCAGCAGGATAGCGGGAGGGCCTTCCGCCCAGTACTTC,CASRIAGGPSAQYF
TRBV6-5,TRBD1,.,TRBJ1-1,TGTGCCAGCAGCGGAATTCCGGGACAGGGCACTGAAGCTTTCTTT,CASSGIPGQGTEAFF
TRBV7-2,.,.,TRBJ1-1,TGTGCCAGTTTCAGGGTCAGCACTGAAGCTTTCTTT,CASFRVSTEAFF
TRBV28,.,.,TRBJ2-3,TGTGCCAGCAGTTCCGACCGAGGTCGAGATACGCAGTATTTT,CASSSDRGRDTQYF
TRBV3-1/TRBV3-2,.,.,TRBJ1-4,TGTGCCAGCAGCCAATGGGGGGGGGCGAAGGATGAAAAACTGTTTTTT,CASSQWGGAKDEKLFF
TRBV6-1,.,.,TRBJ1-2,TGTGCCAGCAGTGAAGGGGCAGGGGATGGCTACACCTTC,CASSEGAGDGYTF